This T cell receptor beta chain was sequenced during a study of neurological immune-mediated disorders. Study results and limitations: No CDR3 amino acid sequences recurred among expanded clones across subjects, suggesting private repertoires in all groups.

This clonotype was counted at least ten times. What it binds is unknown. The sample's time point: longitudinal time-point 3. The study drew its healthy controls from blood bank volunteers in Maryland, USA. 2 million PBMCs stored at -80 C were the source of the unsorted libraries. A single run covered 15-18 subjects with over 170 million TCR-beta sequences. TCRdb reprocessed the 5' RACE reads via MiXCR and lists one record per CDR3 protein. The sample lists about 45,000 distinct CDR3 sequences, around an eighth occurring once. This CDR3 comprises 14 residues. Per the germline V gene, CDR1 is SGHRS and CDR2 is YFSETQ. Trimming took off 2 bases at V and 8 bases at J, with 16 bases between the two ends.

The chain couples TRBV5-1 to TRBJ1-2; no clear D. Sequenced material: PBMCs. The sequence derives from a young man in good health. Here the CDR3 DNA reads TGCGCCAGCAGCTTAGTTCAGGACCCCAGGGGCTACACCTTC. It is translated as CASSLVQDPRGYTF. The full variable domain, in which reference TRBV5-1 and TRBJ1-2 provide the parts outside the CDR3, is KAGVTQTPRYLIKTRGQQVTLSCSPISGHRSVSWYQQTPGQGLQFLFEYFSETQRNKGNFPGRFSGRQFSNSRSEMNVSTLELGDSALYLCASSLVQDPRGYTFGSGTRLTVV.